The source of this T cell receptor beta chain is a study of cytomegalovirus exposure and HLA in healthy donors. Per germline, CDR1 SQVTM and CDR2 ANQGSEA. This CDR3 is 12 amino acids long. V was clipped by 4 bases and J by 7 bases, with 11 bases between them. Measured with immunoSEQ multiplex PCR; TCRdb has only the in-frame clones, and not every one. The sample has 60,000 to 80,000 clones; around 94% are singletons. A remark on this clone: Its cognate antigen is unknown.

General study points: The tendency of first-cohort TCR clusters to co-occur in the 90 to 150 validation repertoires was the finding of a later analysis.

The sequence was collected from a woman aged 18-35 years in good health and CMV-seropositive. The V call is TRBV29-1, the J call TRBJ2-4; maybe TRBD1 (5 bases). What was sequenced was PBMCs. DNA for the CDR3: TGCAGCGTTGCGGTCCAGGGCAACATTCAGTACTTC. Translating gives CSVAVQGNIQYF.